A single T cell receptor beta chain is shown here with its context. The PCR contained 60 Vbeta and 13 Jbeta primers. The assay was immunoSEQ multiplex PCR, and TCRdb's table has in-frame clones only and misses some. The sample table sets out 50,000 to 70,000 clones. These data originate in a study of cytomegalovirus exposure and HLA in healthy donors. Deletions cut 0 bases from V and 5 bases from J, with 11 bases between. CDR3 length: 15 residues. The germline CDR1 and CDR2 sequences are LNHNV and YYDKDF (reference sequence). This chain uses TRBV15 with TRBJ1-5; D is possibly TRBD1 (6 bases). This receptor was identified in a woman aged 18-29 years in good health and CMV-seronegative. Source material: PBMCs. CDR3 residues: CATSRDRGVDQPQHF. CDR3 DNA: TGTGCCACCAGCAGAGACAGGGGAGTCGATCAGCCCCAGCATTTT.